This T cell receptor (beta chain) was retrieved from a study of OX40 agonist ivuxolimab in advanced cancers. This CDR3 is built from 16 residues. V shed 2 bases and J shed 0 bases, with 10 bases lying between them. Germline lookup yields CDR1 LNHDA and CDR2 SQIVND (reference sequence). It was autoimmune disease history or systemic immunosuppression that excluded patients. Using immunoSEQ multiplex PCR, the repertoire was profiled, and TCRdb retains in-frame clones only, with some absent. The table includes about 46,000 clones, around nine tenths detected once. The chain couples TRBV19 to TRBJ1-4, with D unresolved. This specimen was CD4+ or CD8+ T cells sorted from blood, taken in a trial of the OX40 agonist ivuxolimab. The source of this sequence is an adult with an advanced solid tumor such as melanoma, head and neck, liver or kidney cancer. The DNA of the CDR3 is TGTGCCAGTAGTATATCCGGGGATGCAACTAATGAAAAACTGTTTTTT. This sequence encodes CASSISGDATNEKLFF.